The 2 T cell receptor beta chains below were found in one sample sequenced in a study of CD8+ T cells in alopecia areata. Regarding treatment: oral pan-JAK inhibitor, 5-10 mg twice daily. After isolation, RNA underwent reverse transcription to generate cDNA as the sequencing template. The repertoire was sequenced with immunoSEQ multiplex PCR; TCRdb's copy has only in-frame clones and lacks some. In the table there are 93,000 or so clones, 85% to 90% of which are singletons. The starting material was CD8+ T cells sorted from blood, obtained at roughly week 30, from a patient treated with tofacitinib. The receptor set was obtained from a human donor with alopecia areata.

The chain links TRBV27 to TRBJ2-7; D call uncertain. The CDR3 runs to 13 residues. Trimming left V 0 bases short and J 3 bases short, with 6 bases between. The germline CDR1 and CDR2 sequences are MNHEY and SMNVEV (reference sequence). Here the CDR3 DNA reads TGTGCCAGCAGTTTATCTCCCCTCTACGAGCAGTACTTC. Protein: CASSLSPLYEQYF.

The chain recombines TRBV6-5 with TRBJ1-2; 8 bases align to TRBD1. This CDR3 is 16 amino acids long. V shed 1 base, J shed 2 bases, and the junction held 6 bases outside the gene matches. Germline CDR1 is MNHEY and CDR2 is SVGAGI. The CDR3 reads CASSYYTGGKNYGYTF. The CDR3 coding sequence is TGTGCCAGCAGTTACTACACAGGGGGGAAAAACTATGGCTACACCTTC.